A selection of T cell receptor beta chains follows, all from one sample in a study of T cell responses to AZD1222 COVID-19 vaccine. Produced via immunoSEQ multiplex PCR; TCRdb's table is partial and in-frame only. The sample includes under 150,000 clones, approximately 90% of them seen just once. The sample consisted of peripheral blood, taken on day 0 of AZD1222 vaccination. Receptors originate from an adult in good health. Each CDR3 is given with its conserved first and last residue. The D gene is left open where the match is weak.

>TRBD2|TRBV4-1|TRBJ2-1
CASSQAQTSGVVGNEQFF
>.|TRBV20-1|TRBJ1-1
CSRGVGTEAFF
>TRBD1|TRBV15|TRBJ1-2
CATSRPLDRVGGYTF
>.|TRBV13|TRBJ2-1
CASSPHGSGNEQFF
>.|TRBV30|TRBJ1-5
CAWSALGGNQPQHF
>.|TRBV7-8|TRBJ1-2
CASSARFGGLEGYTF
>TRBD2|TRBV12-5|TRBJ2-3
CASGLVLAETDTQYF
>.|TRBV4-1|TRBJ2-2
CASSHVGGTGELFF
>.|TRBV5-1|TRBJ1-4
CASSPRRTNEKLFF
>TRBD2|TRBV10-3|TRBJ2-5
CAISGGGYQETQYF
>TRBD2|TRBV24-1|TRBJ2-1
CATSDLAGDEQFF
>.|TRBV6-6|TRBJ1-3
CASSPLGGTSSGNTIYF
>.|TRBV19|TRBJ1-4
CASSMFATNEKLFF
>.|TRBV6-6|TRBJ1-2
CASSDEPATPYGYTF
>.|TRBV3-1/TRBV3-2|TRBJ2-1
CASSQASVGIYNEQFF
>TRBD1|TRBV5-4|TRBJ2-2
CASSSGTDSTGELFF
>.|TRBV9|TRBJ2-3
CASSSSDWSSTDTQYF
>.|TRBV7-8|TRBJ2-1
CASALAPSRFYNEQFF
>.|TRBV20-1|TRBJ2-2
CSALKEGELFF
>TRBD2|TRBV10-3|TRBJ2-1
CAISDVLSSSGEFF
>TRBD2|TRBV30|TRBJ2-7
CAWHSRTSRYEQYF
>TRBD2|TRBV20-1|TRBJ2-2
CSASPSGGAATGELFF
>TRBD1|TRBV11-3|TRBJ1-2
CASSSTGVPNYGYTF
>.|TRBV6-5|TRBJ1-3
CASSPGGAGNTIYF
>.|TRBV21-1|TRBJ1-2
CASSKIGGINYGYTF
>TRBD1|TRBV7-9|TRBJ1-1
CASSRQGTEAFF
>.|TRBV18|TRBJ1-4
CASSPHRQGGRVATNEKLFF
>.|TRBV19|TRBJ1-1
CATSGTRNTEAFF
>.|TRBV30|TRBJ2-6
CAWGETGANVLTF
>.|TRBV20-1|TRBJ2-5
CSAAQETQYF
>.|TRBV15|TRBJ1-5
CATSRDPGTGYQPQHF
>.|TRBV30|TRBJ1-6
CAWSIGAPLHF
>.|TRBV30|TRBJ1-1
CAWSSQGDTEAFF
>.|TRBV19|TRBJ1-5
CASSILEGTLYSNQPQHF
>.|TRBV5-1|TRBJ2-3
CASSTGRPTDTQYF
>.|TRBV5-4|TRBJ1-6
CASSLRTTNSPLHF
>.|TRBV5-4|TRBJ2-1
CASSLLVRSDEQFF
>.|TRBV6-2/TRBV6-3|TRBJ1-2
CASSATGYGYTF
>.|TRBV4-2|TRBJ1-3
CASSQSRVSGNTIYF
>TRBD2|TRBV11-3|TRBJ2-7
CASSLGGLAGETEQYF
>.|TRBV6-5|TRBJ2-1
CASSYSKTDEQFF
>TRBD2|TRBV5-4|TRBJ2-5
CASSLGGRALKTQYF
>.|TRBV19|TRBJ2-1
CASSMGIGGVSYNEQFF
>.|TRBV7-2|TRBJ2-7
CASSAQILPYEQYF
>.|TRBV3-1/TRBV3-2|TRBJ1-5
CASSQEPGVNQPQHF
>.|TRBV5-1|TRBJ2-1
CASSFNQGYEQFF
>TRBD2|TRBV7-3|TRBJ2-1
CASSYSSGSINNEQFF
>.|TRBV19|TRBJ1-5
CASSTRDTSNQPQHF
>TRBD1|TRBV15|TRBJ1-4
CATGSGTGSSNEKLFF
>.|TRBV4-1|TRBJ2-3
CASSQGIRADTQYF
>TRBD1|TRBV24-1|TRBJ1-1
CATSSPTGETEAFF
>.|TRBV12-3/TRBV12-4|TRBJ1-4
CASSLVEKLFF
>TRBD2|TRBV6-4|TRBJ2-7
CASRIGASGPYEQYF
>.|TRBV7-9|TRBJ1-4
CASILEGSRGTNEKLFF